The 27 T cell receptor beta chains in this list originate from one sample, sequenced in a study of T-cell memory formation after mild COVID-19. TCRdb independently ran MiXCR on the 5' RACE reads; one entry per CDR3 protein. The sample contains a few hundred thousand distinct CDR3 sequences, roughly a fifth of which appear only once. Sequenced input: PBMCs or a T cell subset sorted from them (not recorded which). These receptors were taken from a man younger than 35 who had mild COVID-19 (a few samples of this study predate the infection). Cell type and time point are not known.

This clonotype was seen a handful of times. This sequence joins TRBV15 and TRBJ2-3; D perhaps matches TRBD2 (6 bases). Germline V gives CDR1 LNHNV, CDR2 YYDKDF (reference sequence). Between the trimmed V and J ends, which lost 0 bases and 6 bases, there was a span of 16 bases. The CDR3 contains 16 residues. This CDR3 reads CATSRDWTRERDTQYF. CDR3 sequence (DNA): TGTGCCACCAGCAGAGACTGGACTCGGGAGCGGGATACGCAGTATTTT. Full variable domain (outside the CDR3, taken from reference TRBV15 and TRBJ2-3): DAMVIQNPRYQVTQFGKPVTLSCSQTLNHNVMYWYQQKSSQAPKLLFHYYDKDFNNEADTPDNFQSRRPNTSFCFLDIRSPGLGDTAMYLCATSRDWTRERDTQYFGPGTRLTVL.

This clonotype was counted between two and nine times. V and J are TRBV7-2 and TRBJ2-1, with D uncertain. The CDR3 loop spans 16 amino acids. Per the germline V gene, CDR1 is SGHTA and CDR2 is FQGNSA. Trimming cost V 2 bases and J 6 bases, with 17 bases left between them. CDR3 in DNA: TGTGCCAGCAGCTTACTGTCAGGATACTTTGGCAATGAGCAGTTCTTC. It codes for CASSLLSGYFGNEQFF.

As for this clonotype: Sequence at one end of the junction differs from germline and may be a read error. This chain links TRBV6-2 or TRBV6-3 with TRBJ2-7; D not certain. CDR1 is MNHEY, CDR2 SVGEGT, per germline. This CDR3 has 13 residues. CDR3 sequence: CDSTHGPSYEQYF. The CDR3 nucleotides read TGTGACAGCACCCACGGGCCAAGCTACGAGCAGTACTTC.

This clonotype has a count of ten or more. V usage is TRBV25-1 and J usage is TRBJ1-1; D is undetermined. V lost 0 bases, J lost 1 base, and 6 bases lay in between. The CDR3 sequence is 14 residues long. CDR1 MGHDK and CDR2 SYGVNS come from the germline V gene. CDR3 region: CASSEYRQNTEAFF. The DNA of the CDR3 is TGTGCCAGCAGTGAATATAGACAGAACACTGAAGCTTTCTTT.

This chain joins TRBV4-2 and TRBJ2-1; 14 bases align to TRBD2. V was clipped by 4 bases and J by 5 bases; unmatched bases: 13. From germline, CDR1 is LGHNA and CDR2 YNFKEQ. The CDR3 has 19 residues. CDR3 protein: CASSRSTGLAGDPNNEQFF. The CDR3 coding sequence is TGTGCCAGCAGCCGTTCCACGGGACTAGCGGGGGATCCTAACAATGAGCAGTTCTTC.

V usage is TRBV28 and J usage is TRBJ2-1; 10 bases are shared with TRBD2. The germline gives CDR1 MDHEN, CDR2 SYDVKM. The CDR3 contains 15 residues. Germline trimming cut 7 bases from V and 8 bases from J; bases unmatched to any gene: 11. CDR3 DNA: TGTGCCAGCACCCTCGTGAGCGGGGGGGCACATGAGCAGTTCTTC. Encoded protein: CASTLVSGGAHEQFF. Complete variable domain (other parts from reference TRBV28 and TRBJ2-1): DVKVTQSSRYLVKRTGEKVFLECVQDMDHENMFWYRQDPGLGLRLIYFSYDVKMKEKGDIPEGYSVSREKKERFSLILESASTNQTSMYLCASTLVSGGAHEQFFGPGTRLTVL.

This clonotype was seen only a few times. This chain links TRBV5-1 with TRBJ1-1; possibly TRBD1 for D (6 bases). Germline CDR1 is SGHRS and CDR2 is YFSETQ. V lost 4 bases and J 7 bases, leaving 17 bases between the germline ends. This CDR3 comprises 14 residues. The CDR3 sequence is CASSPGGGQREAFF. The DNA of the CDR3 is TGCGCCAGCAGCCCCGGGGGGGGGCAACGTGAAGCTTTCTTT. The full variable domain, completed using reference TRBV5-1 and TRBJ1-1, is KAGVTQTPRYLIKTRGQQVTLSCSPISGHRSVSWYQQTPGQGLQFLFEYFSETQRNKGNFPGRFSGRQFSNSRSEMNVSTLELGDSALYLCASSPGGGQREAFFGQGTRLTVV.

This clonotype came up many times. CDR3 loop: CASQAGGVGTDTQYF. The CDR3 DNA sequence: TGCGCCAGCCAGGCGGGGGGCGTCGGCACAGATACGCAGTATTTT. The chain couples TRBV5-1 to TRBJ2-3, with 8 bases that match TRBD2. This CDR3 contains 15 residues. V was clipped by 7 bases and J by 1 base; unmatched bases: 8. Germline-derived CDR1 and CDR2 are SGHRS and YFSETQ.

The rearrangement links TRBV12-3 or TRBV12-4 to TRBJ2-7, with 10 bases matching TRBD2. Trimming cost V 6 bases and J 3 bases; bases outside gene matches: 8. The CDR3 covers 15 residues. The CDR3 DNA reads as TGTGCCAGCAGCCACGCGCCTAGCGGGGGCTACGAGCAGTACTTC. The encoded protein is CASSHAPSGGYEQYF.

There are a few counts of this clonotype. The rearrangement joins TRBV7-8 to TRBJ2-7; D is possibly TRBD1 (6 bases). From germline, CDR1 is SGHVS and CDR2 FQNEAQ. The ends were cut back, 1 base at V and 1 base at J, with 11 bases in the middle. The CDR3 sequence is 15 residues long. This CDR3 is CASSLVQGPSYEQYV. The CDR3 DNA reads TGTGCCAGCAGCTTAGTACAGGGTCCGTCCTACGAGCAGTACGTC.

This clonotype was seen a handful of times. The V gene is TRBV7-2, the J gene TRBJ2-1; a possible D gene is TRBD2 (5 bases). Germline loops: CDR1 SGHTA, CDR2 FQGNSA. The CDR3 totals 16 residues. V shed 4 bases and J shed 2 bases, with 15 bases lying between them. CDR3 loop: CASSSARVPTYNEQFF. CDR3 bases: TGTGCCAGCAGCTCAGCGAGGGTCCCAACCTACAATGAGCAGTTCTTC. Together with reference TRBV7-2 and TRBJ2-1, the CDR3 gives the full variable domain: GAGVSQSPSNKVTEKGKDVELRCDPISGHTALYWYRQSLGQGLEFLIYFQGNSAPDKSGLPSDRFSAERTGGSVSTLTIQRTQQEDSAVYLCASSSARVPTYNEQFFGPGTRLTVL.

This clonotype was recorded a few times. The chain combines TRBV9 with TRBJ2-7, with D unclear. CDR1 and CDR2 from the germline V gene are SGDLS and YYNGEE. V shed 0 bases and J shed 6 bases, with 10 bases lying between them. This CDR3 region has 13 residues. The CDR3 sequence: CASSVGGYSEQYF. CDR3 bases: TGTGCCAGCAGCGTAGGGGGATACTCCGAGCAGTACTTC. The full variable domain, completed using reference TRBV9 and TRBJ2-7, is DSGVTQTPKHLITATGQRVTLRCSPRSGDLSVYWYQQSLDQGLQFLIQYYNGEERAKGNILERFSAQQFPDLHSELNLSSLELGDSALYFCASSVGGYSEQYFGPGTRLTVT.

This chain connects TRBV12-3 or TRBV12-4 to TRBJ1-5, with a weak D call TRBD1 (6 bases). Between the trimmed V and J ends, which lost 5 bases and 7 bases, there was a span of 12 bases. The length of the CDR3 is 13 residues. The chain's CDR3 is CASSRQDNQPQHF. Here the CDR3 DNA reads TGTGCCAGCAGTCGACAGGACAACCAGCCCCAGCATTTT.

The chain is built from TRBV2 and TRBJ1-5, with D perhaps matching TRBD1 (6 bases). CDR3 size: 15 residues. V dropped 1 base and J dropped 6 bases, with 13 bases sitting between them. The germline gives CDR1 SNHLY, CDR2 FYNNEI. The CDR3 nucleotides are TGTGCCAGCAGTGAAGGGGACACCCTTGGTCAGCCCCAGCATTTT. Its protein is CASSEGDTLGQPQHF.

J is TRBJ1-4 and V is TRBV5-1; D possibly corresponds to TRBD1 (6 bases). The CDR3 extends over 14 amino acids. Germline V gene lookup returns CDR1 SGHRS and CDR2 YFSETQ. V lost 4 bases to trimming and J lost 8 bases, with 15 bases between them. The CDR3 nucleotides are TGCGCCAGCAGCCAACAGGGAGGAGGGGAAAAACTGTTTTTT. It yields the protein CASSQQGGGEKLFF.

There are a few counts of this clonotype. The V and J genes are TRBV7-9 and TRBJ2-1, with TRBD1 matching 10 bases. This CDR3 has 14 residues. Unmatched junction bases numbered 6, after V lost 5 bases and J lost 8 bases. Germline CDR1 and CDR2: SEHNR and FQNEAQ (reference sequence). The CDR3 nucleotides are TGTGCCAGCAGCCTGGGACAGGGGTTCGATGAGCAGTTCTTC. Its translation: CASSLGQGFDEQFF.

This chain uses TRBV12-3 or TRBV12-4 with TRBJ2-5; D is possibly TRBD1 or TRBD2 (5 bases each). This CDR3 contains 16 residues. The germline V and J ends were trimmed by 5 bases and 3 bases, with 19 bases remaining between them. In nucleotides, the CDR3 is TGTGCCAGCAGTCCACTCCGGGACGGAAGAAAAGAGACCCAGTACTTC. Translating it yields CASSPLRDGRKETQYF.

The CDR3 DNA is TGTGCCAGCAGCTCCCTTAGCGGGGGGGGATTGAGTGAGCAGTTCTTC. Translated, it gives CASSSLSGGGLSEQFF. V usage is TRBV7-9 and J usage is TRBJ2-1; 11 nucleotides match TRBD2. V trimming: 4 bases; J trimming: 9 bases; junction bases outside the gene matches: 11. The CDR3 consists of 16 residues. Germline CDR1 SEHNR, CDR2 FQNEAQ (reference sequence).

This clonotype was recorded a few times. The chain employs TRBV5-4 and TRBJ1-2; D remains ambiguous. The V gene's germline CDR1 is SGHNT and CDR2 YYREEE (reference sequence). This CDR3 has 16 amino acids. Trimming stripped 3 bases from V and 9 bases from J, with 24 bases between. The CDR3 reads CASSSNWWNSGSRYTF. CDR3 bases: TGTGCCAGCAGCTCCAATTGGTGGAACTCAGGCTCTCGCTACACCTTC.

This clonotype was counted many times. J is TRBJ1-1 and V is TRBV5-1; 7 bases fit TRBD1. After removal of 2 bases from V and 6 bases from J, the junction contained 4 bases not matched to a gene. This CDR3 comprises 13 residues. The germline gives CDR1 SGHRS, CDR2 YFSETQ. CDR3 DNA: TGCGCCAGCAGCTTAGAGGGGGCCCCTGAAGCTTTCTTT. Translated: CASSLEGAPEAFF.

In its sample, this clonotype was seen a few times. The gene calls are TRBV12-3 or TRBV12-4 and TRBJ1-1; tentative D call: TRBD1 (5 bases). Trimming removed 7 bases at V and 0 bases at J, with 21 bases between. CDR3 length: 17 residues. CDR3 in DNA: TGTGCCAGCACCCCTCAGGGCAGGGTGAGGGTGAACACTGAAGCTTTCTTT. It translates to CASTPQGRVRVNTEAFF.

V gene TRBV5-1 combines with J gene TRBJ1-1, with D unresolved. CDR1 and CDR2 (germline): SGHRS, YFSETQ. The ends were cut back, 4 bases at V and 3 bases at J, with 13 bases in the middle. CDR3 length: 14 amino acids. The CDR3 bases are TGCGCCAGCAGCCCTTTTGGTGGTCACACTGAAGCTTTCTTT. Protein: CASSPFGGHTEAFF.

The chain recombines TRBV12-3 or TRBV12-4 with TRBJ2-2; no clear D. V lost 3 bases and J 7 bases, leaving 9 bases between the germline ends. This CDR3 is built from 13 residues. The CDR3 here is CASSFPGRGELFF. In nucleotides, the CDR3 is TGTGCCAGCAGTTTCCCCGGTCGCGGGGAGCTGTTTTTT.

V usage is TRBV12-3 or TRBV12-4 and J usage is TRBJ2-3, with D possibly being TRBD1 or TRBD2 (5 bases each). The germline V and J ends were trimmed by 6 bases and 0 bases, with 10 bases remaining between them. The CDR3 loop spans 14 amino acids. This chain's CDR3 is CASSGTLSTDTQYF. CDR3 in DNA: TGTGCCAGCAGCGGGACCCTTAGCACAGATACGCAGTATTTT.

This clonotype was seen a handful of times. This chain joins TRBV5-1 and TRBJ2-1, with D unresolved. Trimming cost V 0 bases and J 6 bases, with 4 bases left between them. The germline V gene encodes CDR1 SGHRS and CDR2 YFSETQ. CDR3 size: 12 residues. The CDR3 region is CASSLEPNEQFF. The CDR3, as DNA: TGCGCCAGCAGCTTGGAACCCAATGAGCAGTTCTTC.

In this sample, this clonotype turned up a few times. This rearrangement joins TRBV5-1 to TRBJ2-5; a possible D gene is TRBD2 (5 bases). CDR3 length equals 14 residues. Germline V lookup: CDR1 SGHRS, CDR2 YFSETQ. Trimming left V 0 bases short and J 4 bases short, with 10 bases between. The CDR3 spells CASSLGRSGETQYF. In nucleotides, the CDR3 is TGCGCCAGCAGCTTGGGACGGAGCGGAGAGACCCAGTACTTC.

J is TRBJ2-3 and V is TRBV3-1; TRBD1 matches 8 bases. J lost 2 bases, V lost 6 bases, and 10 bases had no gene match. The CDR3 sequence is 16 residues long. Germline V gives CDR1 LGHDT, CDR2 YNNKEL (reference sequence). The CDR3: CASRAGTGVYTDTQYF. Written as DNA, the CDR3 is TGTGCCAGCAGGGCGGGGACAGGAGTATACACAGATACGCAGTATTTT.